The 29 T cell receptor beta chains reported below all come from one sample, sequenced in a study of Tregs in tolerant kidney transplant recipients (dated by TCRdb to between 2019 and 2020). The library was made by the immunoSEQ multiplex PCR assay. The table was pulled from immuneACCESS by TCRdb, which kept in-frame rearrangements only. Such tables lose some clones; where checked, under half of the loss comes from unresolved V genes, and the rest has no known cause. This sample's table has entries for roughly 53,000 clones. About 0.82% of the sample comes from the top ten. In light of the paper, this sample's time point label describes: blood sample drawn before combined kidney and bone marrow transplant. The sequences come from CD4+ T cells from blood, collected before the transplant. These receptors all come from a human donor who received a combined kidney and bone marrow transplant.

A note on this clone: The CDR3 end falls 3 residues outside the read, so it is completed with the germline J gene. V is TRBV5-6 and J is TRBJ2-3, with 10 bases matching TRBD1. Germline V gene sequence: CDR1 SGHDT, CDR2 YYEEEE. The CDR3 sequence is 15 residues long. The V segment lost 2 bases and the J segment 6 bases; nucleotides outside the gene matches: 6. The CDR3 is CASSLDRGRSDTQYF. The sequenced part of the CDR3 DNA is TGTGCCAGCAGCTTAGACAGGGGGCGGTCGGATACG. Looking up the rest from reference TRBV5-6 and TRBJ2-3 gives the full variable domain: DAGVTQSPTHLIKTRGQQVTLRCSPKSGHDTVSWYQQALGQGPQFIFQYYEEEERQRGNFPDRFSGHQFPNYSSELNVNALLLGDSALYLCASSLDRGRSDTQYFGPGTRLTVL.

Incomplete CDR3 DNA: TGTGCCATCAGTGAGTCGAGCGGGACTAGCGGTCCCGGGGGCACAGATACG. Encoded protein: CAISESSGTSGPGGTDT. The CDR3 reads in full as CAISESSGTSGPGGTDTQYF. The chain combines TRBV10-3 with TRBJ2-3; 11 nucleotides line up with TRBD2. The CDR3 extends 3 residues past the end of the read, so its final part is completed from the germline J gene. CDR3 length: 20 amino acids. Germline lookup yields CDR1 ENHRY and CDR2 SYGVKD. Germline trimming cut 0 bases from V and 1 base from J; bases unmatched to any gene: 12.

Turning to this clone: From the germline J gene comes the end of the CDR3, since the read stops 3 residues before it. The rearrangement links TRBV7-9 to TRBJ1-2; tentatively, D is TRBD1 (6 bases). Germline V lookup: CDR1 SEHNR, CDR2 FQNEAQ (reference sequence). The CDR3 totals 14 residues. V lost 3 bases and J 7 bases, leaving 15 bases between the germline ends. CDR3 bases read: TGTGCCAGCAGCTTGCAGGGGAAGGGTCCTGGC. This codes for CASSLQGKGPG. The CDR3 as a whole reads CASSLQGKGPGYTF.

On this clone itself: The read terminates 3 residues before the CDR3 end, so the remaining end is supplied by the germline J gene. This rearrangement joins TRBV11-2 to TRBJ1-4, with D perhaps matching TRBD1 (6 bases). This CDR3 region has 14 residues. Germline CDR1 and CDR2: SGHAT and FQNNGV. CDR3 DNA, as far as it was read: TGTGCCAGCAGCTCGTCCGGGACATGGGGTGAA. It is translated as CASSSSGTWGE. From start to end, the CDR3 is CASSSSGTWGELFF.

Of note for this clone: The read terminates 3 residues before the CDR3 end, so the remaining end is supplied by the germline J gene. V usage is TRBV7-2 and J usage is TRBJ1-2; D gene ambiguous. Germline V gives CDR1 SGHTA, CDR2 FQGNSA. V was cut by 1 base and J by 4 bases, with 13 bases left in between. This CDR3 is built from 15 residues. The CDR3 is CASSLGGGETYGYTF. CDR3 DNA (partial): TGTGCCAGCAGCTTAGGAGGCGGAGAGACCTATGGC.

In regard to this clone: The DNA ends 3 residues before the CDR3 does, and the rest of the CDR3 is filled in from the germline J gene. This chain links TRBV18 with TRBJ1-1; perhaps TRBD1 as D (5 bases). Per germline, CDR1 KGHSH and CDR2 LQKENI. The CDR3 is made up of 17 amino acids. V lost 1 base and J 0 bases, leaving 15 bases between the germline ends. The CDR3 spells CASSPLKQATLNTEAFF. The CDR3 bases that were read are TGTGCCAGCTCACCACTGAAACAGGCCACTTTGAACACTGAA. Looking up the rest from reference TRBV18 and TRBJ1-1 gives the full variable domain: NAGVMQNPRHLVRRRGQEARLRCSPMKGHSHVYWYRQLPEEGLKFMVYLQKENIIDESGMPKERFSAEFPKEGPSILRIQQVVRGDSAAYFCASSPLKQATLNTEAFFGQGTRLTVV.

As concerns this clone: The sequenced fragment ends 3 residues before the CDR3 boundary, so the rest is inferred from the germline J gene. The J gene is TRBJ1-1, the V gene TRBV11-2, with TRBD1 matching 8 bases. This CDR3 is built from 13 residues. Germline trimming cut 8 bases from V and 3 bases from J; bases unmatched to any gene: 5. Germline CDR1 reads SGHAT; CDR2 reads FQNNGV. The chain's CDR3 is CASAGGRYTEAFF. The sequenced part of the CDR3 DNA is TGTGCCAGCGCAGGGGGCAGGTACACTGAA.

This chain's CDR3 is CASSLAGPFEKLFF. The DNA read from the CDR3 is TGTGCCAGCAGCTTAGCAGGGCCTTTTGAAAAA. V usage is TRBV7-8 and J usage is TRBJ1-4; D ambiguous. The sequence runs out 3 residues before the end of the CDR3; the remainder is reconstructed from the germline J gene. The length of the CDR3 is 14 residues. V was shortened by 0 bases and J by 7 bases, with 9 bases between the two germline ends. Germline CDR1 reads SGHVS; CDR2 reads FQNEAQ.

In regard to this clone: The CDR3 end lies 3 residues beyond the end of the read and is filled in from the germline J gene. The chain is built from TRBV7-8 and TRBJ1-4, with TRBD1 identical over 10 bases. The germline CDR1 and CDR2 sequences are SGHVS and FQNEAQ. This CDR3 has 14 amino acids. CDR3 bases read: TGTGCTACGGGACAGGGGCCAACTAATGAAAAA. Protein product: CATGQGPTNEK. The entire CDR3 protein reads CATGQGPTNEKLFF.

The CDR3 reads CASSLRRGDEQYF. Incomplete CDR3 DNA: TGTGCCAGCAGCCTTCGCAGAGGTGACGAG. The V and J genes are TRBV7-7 and TRBJ2-7; D unresolved. The read ends 3 residues before the CDR3 terminus; that terminus is restored from the germline J gene. Per germline, CDR1 SSHAT and CDR2 FNYEAQ (reference sequence). The CDR3 has 13 residues. The germline V and J ends were trimmed by 5 bases and 5 bases, with 13 bases remaining between them.

As concerns this clone: Coverage ceases 3 residues before the CDR3 finishes, and the germline J gene fills in the end. This chain joins TRBV18 and TRBJ1-6; no firm D call. The germline CDR1 and CDR2 sequences are KGHSH and LQKENI. Trimming shortened V by 3 bases and J by 1 base, and 4 bases separated the two germline ends. CDR3 length equals 14 residues. The DNA read from the CDR3 is TGTGCCAGCTCACCCAGATCCTATAATTCACCC. It translates to CASSPRSYNSP. The whole CDR3 sequence is CASSPRSYNSPLHF.

For this clone: Read coverage stops 3 residues before the CDR3 terminus; the germline J gene supplies the remainder. V usage is TRBV19 and J usage is TRBJ1-1, with D perhaps matching TRBD1 (6 bases). Germline-derived CDR1 and CDR2 are LNHDA and SQIVND (reference sequence). The length of the CDR3 is 15 residues. V shed 5 bases and J shed 0 bases, with 13 bases lying between them. CDR3 in amino acids: CASSSGQKMNTEAFF. CDR3 DNA, as far as it was read: TGTGCCAGTAGTTCCGGACAGAAGATGAACACTGAA.

With regard to this clone: Sequencing ends 3 residues short of the CDR3 end; the germline J gene provides the rest. The V gene is TRBV19, the J gene TRBJ2-2; 7 bases are a match to TRBD2. Germline CDR1 LNHDA, CDR2 SQIVND (reference sequence). The junction had 5 bases not matched to a gene; V was cut back by 5 bases and J by 2 bases. This CDR3 has 15 amino acids. CDR3 DNA (partial): TGTGCCAGTAGTCCCGGGACTACAAACACCGGGGAG. The encoded protein is CASSPGTTNTGE. The whole CDR3 sequence reads CASSPGTTNTGELFF. The full variable domain, completed using reference TRBV19 and TRBJ2-2, is DGGITQSPKYLFRKEGQNVTLSCEQNLNHDAMYWYRQDPGQGLRLIYYSQIVNDFQKGDIAEGYSVSREKKESFPLTVTSAQKNPTAFYLCASSPGTTNTGELFFGEGSRLTVL.

As regards this clone: The CDR3 goes on 3 residues after the read ends, and that part is filled in from the germline J gene. The chain is built from TRBV5-6 and TRBJ1-2, with D possibly being TRBD1 (5 bases). Germline CDR1 reads SGHDT; CDR2 reads YYEEEE. This CDR3 is built from 15 residues. The CDR3 loop is CASSFARGLDGGYTF. CDR3 DNA, as far as it was read: TGTGCCAGCAGCTTCGCAAGGGGCCTGGACGGGGGC. Full variable domain (outside the CDR3, taken from reference TRBV5-6 and TRBJ1-2): DAGVTQSPTHLIKTRGQQVTLRCSPKSGHDTVSWYQQALGQGPQFIFQYYEEEERQRGNFPDRFSGHQFPNYSSELNVNALLLGDSALYLCASSFARGLDGGYTFGSGTRLTVV.

A note on this clone: The CDR3 extends 3 residues past the end of the read, so its final part is completed from the germline J gene. The rearrangement links TRBV5-4 to TRBJ1-1, with D possibly being TRBD1 (5 bases). Germline CDR1 is SGHNT and CDR2 is YYREEE (reference sequence). The CDR3 runs to 15 residues. V was cut by 4 bases and J by 5 bases, with 18 bases left in between. The sequenced part of the CDR3 DNA is TGTGCCAGCAGCGCAGACGACAGCTTCGGAACTGAA. Its protein is CASSADDSFGTE. The complete CDR3 sequence is CASSADDSFGTEAFF.

Partial CDR3 DNA: TGTGCCAGCAGTGCCATCTACGAG. This codes for CASSAIYE. The complete CDR3 reads CASSAIYEQYF. V gene TRBV6-1 combines with J gene TRBJ2-7; D gene unclear. The sequence runs out 3 residues before the end of the CDR3; the remainder is reconstructed from the germline J gene. The germline V and J ends were trimmed by 4 bases and 3 bases, with 4 bases remaining between them. The CDR3 has 11 residues. Germline CDR1 reads MNHNS; CDR2 reads SASEGT.

As concerns this clone: Read data end 3 residues before the CDR3 end; the end is taken from the germline J gene. The chain is built from TRBV7-6 and TRBJ2-6; the D gene is possibly TRBD2 (5 bases). Germline lookup yields CDR1 SGHVS and CDR2 FNYEAQ. The CDR3 totals 16 residues. V dropped 5 bases and J dropped 0 bases, with 11 bases sitting between them. The DNA read from the CDR3 is TGTGCCAGCAGCCCAGAGGGCCTCTCTGGGGCCAACGTC. The encoded protein is CASSPEGLSGANV. The full CDR3 protein is CASSPEGLSGANVLTF.

For this clone: The CDR3 end is not reached by the read, which stops 3 residues before it; the germline J gene fills it in. The chain employs TRBV19 and TRBJ2-5, with TRBD2 as a possible D gene (6 bases). Germline values: CDR1 LNHDA, CDR2 SQIVND (reference sequence). Trimming cost V 3 bases and J 1 base, with 15 bases left between them. The CDR3 has 16 residues. The covered CDR3 bases are TGTGCCAGTAGTATCGGGGGATCGGGATCCCAAGAGACC. Encoded protein: CASSIGGSGSQET. The CDR3 in full is CASSIGGSGSQETQYF.

To note about this clone: The CDR3 goes on 3 residues after the read ends, and that part is filled in from the germline J gene. J is TRBJ1-1 and V is TRBV30, with D unclear. Trimming removed 5 bases from V and 2 bases from J, with 12 bases in between. Germline V lookup: CDR1 GTSNPN, CDR2 SVGIG (reference sequence). CDR3 size: 13 residues. CDR3 DNA (partial): TGTGCCTGGGACGGCGGGGTAAACACTGAA. Its translation is CAWDGGVNTE. The full CDR3 protein reads CAWDGGVNTEAFF.

As for this clone: The CDR3 end falls 3 residues outside the read, so it is completed with the germline J gene. The chain joins TRBV6-2 or TRBV6-3 to TRBJ2-1, with a possible D match to TRBD2 (5 bases). The CDR3 spans 13 residues. The V gene's germline CDR1 is MNHEY and CDR2 SVGEGT. V lost 7 bases to trimming and J lost 4 bases, with 11 bases between them. Here the CDR3 reads CASTPDSYNEQFF. The part of the CDR3 DNA that was read is TGTGCCAGCACCCCGGACTCGTACAATGAG.

As to this clone: The DNA ends 3 residues before the CDR3 does, and the rest of the CDR3 is filled in from the germline J gene. The chain uses TRBV7-9 and TRBJ2-2, with TRBD2 matching over 9 bases. Germline lookup yields CDR1 SEHNR and CDR2 FQNEAQ (reference sequence). Germline trimming cut 6 bases from V and 3 bases from J; bases unmatched to any gene: 2. The CDR3 is made up of 14 amino acids. Incomplete CDR3 DNA: TGTGCCAGCAGGCGGGGGGGCGACACCGGGGAG. This codes for CASRRGGDTGE. The CDR3 as a whole reads CASRRGGDTGELFF.

About this clone: Sequencing ends 3 residues short of the CDR3 end; the germline J gene provides the rest. The chain links TRBV20-1 to TRBJ2-3, with 9 bases that match TRBD1. Germline CDR1 DFQATT, CDR2 SNEGSKA (reference sequence). V gave up 0 bases and J gave up 1 base; unmatched junction bases: 5. The CDR3 is 16 amino acids. The CDR3 here is CSARDDWTGGTDTQYF. Partial CDR3 DNA: TGCAGTGCTAGAGACGATTGGACAGGGGGCACAGATACG.

About this clone: The read halts 3 residues ahead of the CDR3 end, with the missing end drawn from the germline J gene. This sequence joins TRBV14 and TRBJ2-5, with 7 bases lining up with TRBD1. Germline CDR1 is SGHDN and CDR2 is FVKESK. J gave up 0 bases and V 4 bases, and 14 bases lay outside the gene matches. This CDR3 is 18 amino acids long. CDR3: CASSLQGTHHAYQETQYF. CDR3 bases read: TGTGCCAGCAGCCTACAGGGGACGCACCATGCGTACCAAGAGACC.

Of note for this clone: The read halts 3 residues ahead of the CDR3 end, with the missing end drawn from the germline J gene. The chain recombines TRBV19 with TRBJ1-5, with 12 bases identical to TRBD1. The CDR3 is 18 amino acids. CDR1 and CDR2 from the germline V gene are LNHDA and SQIVND (reference sequence). V dropped 9 bases and J dropped 0; count of bases not matched to a gene: 12. CDR3 amino acids: CASKPGTGGSYSNQPQHF. The covered CDR3 bases are TGTGCCAGCAAACCCGGGACAGGGGGCTCCTATAGCAATCAGCCC.

Comments on this clone: The read halts 3 residues ahead of the CDR3 end, with the missing end drawn from the germline J gene. This chain connects TRBV7-2 to TRBJ2-3, with a weak D call TRBD2 (5 bases). The CDR3 spans 15 residues. V was cut by 1 base and J by 1 base, with 9 bases left in between. Germline V gives CDR1 SGHTA, CDR2 FQGNSA. CDR3 sequence: CASSLVALGTDTQYF. The part of the CDR3 DNA that was read is TGTGCCAGCAGCTTAGTAGCGTTGGGCACAGATACG.

Regarding this clone: The read ends 3 residues shy of where the CDR3 ends; the end is completed using the germline J gene. The chain recombines TRBV30 with TRBJ1-1, with a weak D call TRBD1 (6 bases). Trimming took 5 bases from V and 4 from J, leaving 20 bases between them. The CDR3 is 15 amino acids. CDR1 GTSNPN and CDR2 SVGIG come from the germline V gene (reference sequence). The CDR3 bases that were read are TGTGCCTGGGGGGGGGCCAGGGGAAGGAGCACTGAA. Translating it yields CAWGGARGRSTE. The entire CDR3 protein reads CAWGGARGRSTEAFF.

A note on this clone: Read data end 3 residues before the CDR3 end; the end is taken from the germline J gene. The chain combines TRBV19 with TRBJ1-4; weak D call: TRBD1 (6 bases). In germline, CDR1 is LNHDA, CDR2 SQIVND (reference sequence). This CDR3 has 14 residues. V was trimmed by 3 bases and J by 8 bases, leaving 13 bases between them. CDR3 bases read: TGTGCCAGTAGTATCTCAGGGGCTTTGGAAAAA. It yields the protein CASSISGALEK. The full CDR3 reads CASSISGALEKLFF.

With regard to this clone: The read terminates 3 residues before the CDR3 end, so the remaining end is supplied by the germline J gene. The chain joins TRBV7-2 to TRBJ2-5; D is unclear. The V end was cut by 2 bases, the J end by 5 bases, with 9 bases between. This CDR3 spans 13 amino acids. The germline V gene encodes CDR1 SGHTA and CDR2 FQGNSA. The CDR3 is CASSLSQRETQYF. CDR3 DNA, as far as it was read: TGTGCCAGCAGCTTATCACAGAGGGAGACC.

As regards this clone: The CDR3 end is not reached by the read, which stops 3 residues before it; the germline J gene fills it in. The chain uses TRBV19 and TRBJ2-7; TRBD1 agrees at 9 bases. Germline V gene sequence: CDR1 LNHDA, CDR2 SQIVND (reference sequence). Germline trimming cut 9 bases from V and 3 bases from J; bases unmatched to any gene: 3. The CDR3 totals 12 residues. The CDR3 sequence is CASSDRGYEQYF. Incomplete CDR3 DNA: TGTGCCAGCTCGGACAGGGGCTACGAG.